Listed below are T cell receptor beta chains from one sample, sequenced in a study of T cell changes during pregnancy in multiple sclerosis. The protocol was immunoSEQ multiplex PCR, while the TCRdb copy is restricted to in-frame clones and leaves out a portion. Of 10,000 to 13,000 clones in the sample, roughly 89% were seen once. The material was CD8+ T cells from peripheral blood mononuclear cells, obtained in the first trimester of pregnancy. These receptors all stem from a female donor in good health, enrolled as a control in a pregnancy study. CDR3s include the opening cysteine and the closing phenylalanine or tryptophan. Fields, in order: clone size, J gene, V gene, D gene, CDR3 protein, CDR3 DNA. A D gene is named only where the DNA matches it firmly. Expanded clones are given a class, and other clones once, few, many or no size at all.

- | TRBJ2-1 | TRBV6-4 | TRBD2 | CASSDSTSGNEQFF | TGTGCCAGCAGTGACTCGACTAGCGGCAATGAGCAGTTCTTC
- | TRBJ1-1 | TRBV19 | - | CASTKGPVNTEAFF | TGTGCCTCCACGAAGGGGCCGGTAAACACTGAAGCTTTCTTT
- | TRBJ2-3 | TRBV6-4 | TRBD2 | CASSELAGGPYTQYF | TGTGCCAGCAGCGAATTAGCGGGGGGGCCTTATACGCAGTATTTT
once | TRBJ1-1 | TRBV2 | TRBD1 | CASRAGTGETEAFF | TGTGCCAGCAGAGCAGGGACAGGGGAAACTGAAGCTTTCTTT
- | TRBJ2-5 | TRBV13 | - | CASSSDTYQETQYF | TGTGCCAGCAGCTCCGACACTTACCAAGAGACCCAGTACTTC
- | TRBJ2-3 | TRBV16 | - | CASSQSVGDSTDTQYF | TGTGCCAGCAGCCAATCGGTCGGGGATAGCACAGATACGCAGTATTTT
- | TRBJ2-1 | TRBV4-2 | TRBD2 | CASSQETSGGYNEQFF | TGTGCCAGCAGCCAAGAGACTAGCGGGGGGTACAATGAGCAGTTCTTC
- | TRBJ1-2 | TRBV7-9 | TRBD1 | CASSFPGQGLFSYGYTF | TGTGCCAGCAGTTTTCCGGGACAGGGGTTGTTCAGCTATGGCTACACCTTC
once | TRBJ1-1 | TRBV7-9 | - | CASFVGPEAFF | TGTGCCAGCTTCGTTGGGCCTGAAGCTTTCTTT
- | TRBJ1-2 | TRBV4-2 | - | CASSQDSGDYGYTF | TGTGCCAGCAGCCAAGATTCCGGGGACTATGGCTACACCTTC
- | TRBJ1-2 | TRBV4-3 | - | CASSQSRQDYGYTF | TGCGCCAGCAGCCAAAGCAGGCAAGACTATGGCTACACCTTC
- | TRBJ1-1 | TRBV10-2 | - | CASSLKPVTEAFF | TGCGCCAGCAGTCTCAAGCCGGTCACTGAAGCTTTCTTT
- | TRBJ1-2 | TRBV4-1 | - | CASSQEWGQGPRLNYGYTF | TGCGCCAGCAGCCAAGAATGGGGGCAGGGTCCCCGGTTGAACTATGGCTACACCTTC
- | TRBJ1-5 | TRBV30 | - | CAWSLPGDNQPQHF | TGTGCCTGGAGTCTTCCAGGGGACAATCAGCCCCAGCATTTT
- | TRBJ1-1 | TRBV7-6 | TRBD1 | CAVQGAGTEAFF | TGTGCCGTACAGGGGGCGGGTACTGAAGCTTTCTTT
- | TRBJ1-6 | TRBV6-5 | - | CASSPVGENSPLHF | TGTGCCAGCAGCCCGGTGGGAGAGAATTCACCCCTCCACTTT
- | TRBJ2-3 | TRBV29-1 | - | CSVEGPGTDTQYF | TGCAGCGTTGAGGGGCCGGGCACAGATACGCAGTATTTT
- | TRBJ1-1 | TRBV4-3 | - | CASSQEGSIDILNTEAFF | TGCGCCAGCAGCCAAGAAGGTAGTATAGACATCTTGAACACTGAAGCTTTCTTT
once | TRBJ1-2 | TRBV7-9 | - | CASSLSGPENYGYTF | TGTGCCAGCAGCCTCAGTGGGCCGGAAAACTATGGCTACACCTTC
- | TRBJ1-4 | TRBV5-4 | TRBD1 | CASSSSGGVPGRATNEKLFF | TGTGCCAGCAGCTCTTCAGGGGGAGTCCCCGGGCGCGCAACTAATGAAAAACTGTTTTTT
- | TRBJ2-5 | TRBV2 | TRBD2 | CASSGPSGATDWYQETQYF | TGTGCCAGCAGTGGACCTAGCGGGGCGACAGATTGGTACCAAGAGACCCAGTACTTC
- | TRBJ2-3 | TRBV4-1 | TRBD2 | CASSQESWGLATDTQYF | TGCGCCAGCAGCCAAGAATCTTGGGGACTAGCAACAGATACGCAGTATTTT
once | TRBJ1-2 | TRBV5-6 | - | CASSGGGLHGYTF | TGTGCCAGCAGCGGCGGGGGACTTCACGGCTACACCTTC
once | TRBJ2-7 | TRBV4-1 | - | CASSQSPGLSYEQYF | TGCGCCAGCAGCCAATCTCCGGGACTCTCCTACGAGCAGTACTTC
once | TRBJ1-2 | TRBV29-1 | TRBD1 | CSVEERGRGTFDGYTF | TGCAGCGTTGAAGAAAGGGGGCGTGGAACCTTCGATGGCTACACCTTC
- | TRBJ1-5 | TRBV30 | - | CAWSIGLLGNQPQHF | TGTGCCTGGAGTATTGGGCTTTTGGGCAATCAGCCCCAGCATTTT
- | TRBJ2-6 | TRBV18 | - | CASSPDTDSGANVLTF | TGTGCCAGCTCACCCGACACAGACTCTGGGGCCAACGTCCTGACTTTC
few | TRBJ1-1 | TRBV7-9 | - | CASSPPHAATEAFF | TGTGCCAGCAGCCCCCCACACGCGGCCACTGAAGCTTTCTTT
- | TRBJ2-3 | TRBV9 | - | CASSPGRGSTDTQYF | TGTGCCAGCAGCCCGGGGAGAGGGAGCACAGATACGCAGTATTTT
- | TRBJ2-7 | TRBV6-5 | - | CASSYSIVQVYEQYF | TGTGCCAGCAGTTACTCGATTGTACAGGTCTACGAGCAGTACTTC
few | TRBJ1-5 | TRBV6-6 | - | CASTIVQPQHF | TGTGCCAGCACCATAGTCCAGCCCCAGCATTTT
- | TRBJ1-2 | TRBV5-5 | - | CASSLTGWNYGYTF | TGTGCCAGCAGCTTGACAGGGTGGAACTATGGCTACACCTTC
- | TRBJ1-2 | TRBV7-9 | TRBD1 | CATTGGYGYTF | TGTGCCACCACAGGGGGCTATGGCTACACCTTC
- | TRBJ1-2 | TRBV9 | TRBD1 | CASSDQWTGEHYGYTF | TGTGCCAGCAGCGACCAATGGACAGGGGAACACTATGGCTACACCTTC
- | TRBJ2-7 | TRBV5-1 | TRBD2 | CASSWGEGYEQYF | TGCGCCAGCAGCTGGGGGGAGGGGTACGAGCAGTACTTC
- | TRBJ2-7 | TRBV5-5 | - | CASSPHSGSDEQYF | TGTGCCAGCAGCCCCCATTCGGGTTCGGACGAGCAGTACTTC
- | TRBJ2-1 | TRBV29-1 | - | CSVDVRSYNEQFF | TGCAGCGTTGACGTCCGCTCCTACAATGAGCAGTTCTTC
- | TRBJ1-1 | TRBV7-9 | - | CASSAQILNTEAFF | TGTGCCAGCAGCGCACAGATCCTGAACACTGAAGCTTTCTTT